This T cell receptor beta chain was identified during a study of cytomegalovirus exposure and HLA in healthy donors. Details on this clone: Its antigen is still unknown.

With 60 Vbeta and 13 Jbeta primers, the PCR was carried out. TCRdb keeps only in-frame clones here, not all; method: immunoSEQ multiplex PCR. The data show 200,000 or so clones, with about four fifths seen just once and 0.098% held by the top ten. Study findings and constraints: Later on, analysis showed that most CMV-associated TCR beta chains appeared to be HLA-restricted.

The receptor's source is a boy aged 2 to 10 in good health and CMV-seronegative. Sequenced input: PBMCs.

CDR3 residues: CASSLGGGYLKTQYF. In DNA, the CDR3 is TGTGCCAGCAGCTTGGGGGGAGGGTATCTTAAGACCCAGTACTTC. This sequence joins TRBV5-6 and TRBJ2-5, with 7 positions matching TRBD2. CDR1 is SGHDT and CDR2 is YYEEEE in the germline V gene. CDR3 length: 15 amino acids. J lost 6 bases, V lost 0 bases, and 8 bases had no gene match.